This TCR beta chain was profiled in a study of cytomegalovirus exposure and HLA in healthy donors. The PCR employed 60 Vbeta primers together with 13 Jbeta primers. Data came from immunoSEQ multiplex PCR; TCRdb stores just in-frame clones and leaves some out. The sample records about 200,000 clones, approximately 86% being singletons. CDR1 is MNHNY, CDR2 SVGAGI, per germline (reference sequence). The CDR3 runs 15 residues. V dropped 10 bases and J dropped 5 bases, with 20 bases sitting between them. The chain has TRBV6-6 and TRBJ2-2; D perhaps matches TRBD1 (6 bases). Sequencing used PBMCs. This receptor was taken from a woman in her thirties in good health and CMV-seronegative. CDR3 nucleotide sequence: TGTGCCACCCAACCGGGACAATCGGGAACCGGGGAGCTGTTTTTT. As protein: CATQPGQSGTGELFF.